The clone carrying this T cell receptor beta chain was counted a few times. Its antigen remains unidentified. This specimen comes from a study of vaccination effects on CD4 cells after COVID-19. Peptide-pool stimulation followed by sequencing identified expanded antigen-specific CD4+ clonotypes in the ViraFEST assay. Researchers isolated CD4+ T cells once approximately ten days of culture had elapsed. Two-dose vaccination with either BNT162b2 or mRNA-1273 was given to the participants. IL-2 medium was substituted for half the medium on days 3 and 7. Measured with immunoSEQ multiplex PCR; TCRdb has only the in-frame clones, and not every one. This sample has about 29,000 clones; roughly four fifths occur once, and the top ten carry roughly a sixth. The trim removed 0 bases at V and 4 bases at J, leaving 3 bases unmatched. The CDR3 runs 15 residues. The germline CDR1 and CDR2 sequences are SGHVS and FQNEAQ.

The gene calls are TRBV7-8 and TRBJ2-7; 10 nucleotides align to TRBD2. Here the sequenced sample was CD4+ T cells from PBMCs cultured with HCoV-OC43 spike peptides, taken after COVID-19 vaccination. Noted subset: HCoV-OC43 spike overlapping peptide pool stimulation. The receptor was derived from a human donor who received a COVID-19 vaccine. The CDR3 protein is CASSLAGTSVYEQYF. DNA for the CDR3: TGTGCCAGCAGCTTAGCCGGGACTAGCGTGTACGAGCAGTACTTC.